These T cell receptor beta chains were read from a single sample in a study of metastatic and nonmetastatic thyroid tumors. TCRdb re-called the PCR reads through MiXCR. The sample consists of about 92,000 clones, under 15% of them appearing once. Source material: blood. Receptors were obtained from a female donor with papillary thyroid cancer or a benign thyroid nodule (not recorded which). Some clones in this sample may be carry-over from other donors' samples. CDR3s include the opening cysteine and the closing phenylalanine or tryptophan.

>TRBJ2-5|TRBV20-1
CSASSGGVETQYF
>TRBJ2-2|TRBV19
CASSSRRGVTGELFF
>TRBJ2-7|TRBV4-1
CASSQGLQGQSGSYEQYF
>TRBJ2-1|TRBV11-2
CASSPYSGGRGEQFF
>TRBJ2-7|TRBV20-1
CSASRRAGTGEYEQYF
>TRBJ2-7|TRBV6-1
CASSVTSGGAYEQYF
>TRBJ2-2|TRBV2
CASKLATNTGELFF
>TRBJ2-5|TRBV12-3/TRBV12-4
CASSLRQETHHF
>TRBJ2-1|TRBV14
CASSQDIGGYNEQFF
>TRBJ2-2|TRBV10-3
CAISDYPRGASNTGELFF
>TRBJ2-7|TRBV6-1
CASSVLTGVNLEQYF
>TRBJ2-2|TRBV20-1
CSAADGVAGELFF
>TRBJ1-2|TRBV12-3/TRBV12-4
CASYSAGRIYGYTF
>TRBJ1-2|TRBV16
CASSPTGNYGYTF
>TRBJ2-1|TRBV5-4
CASSLNSRGAYNEQFF
>TRBJ1-6|TRBV10-3
CAISQKNNSPLHF